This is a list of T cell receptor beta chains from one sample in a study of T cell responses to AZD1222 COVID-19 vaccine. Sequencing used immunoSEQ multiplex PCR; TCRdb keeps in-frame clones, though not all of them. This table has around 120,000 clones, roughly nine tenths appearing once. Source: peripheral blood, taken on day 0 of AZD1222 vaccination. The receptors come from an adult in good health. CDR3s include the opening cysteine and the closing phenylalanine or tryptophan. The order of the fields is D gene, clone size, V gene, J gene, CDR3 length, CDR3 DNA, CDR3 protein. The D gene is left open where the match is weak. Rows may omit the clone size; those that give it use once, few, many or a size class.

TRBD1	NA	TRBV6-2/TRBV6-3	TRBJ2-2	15	TGTGCCAGCAGTGACACAGGGGGCACCACCGGGGAGCTGTTTTTT	CASSDTGGTTGELFF
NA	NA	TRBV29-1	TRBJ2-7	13	TGCAGCGTTGAGCCGGACGACTCCTACGAGCAGTACTTC	CSVEPDDSYEQYF
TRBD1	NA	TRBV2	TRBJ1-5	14	TGTGCCAGCAGCCTTGACAGGGTCGGTCAGCCCCAGCATTTT	CASSLDRVGQPQHF
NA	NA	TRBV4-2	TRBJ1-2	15	TGTGCCAGCAGCCAAGAAGGTCCAGCCCTCTATGGCTACACCTTC	CASSQEGPALYGYTF
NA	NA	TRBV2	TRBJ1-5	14	TGTGCCAGCAGTGAATTAACTAGCAATCAGCCCCAGCATTTT	CASSELTSNQPQHF
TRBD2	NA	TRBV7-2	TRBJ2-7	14	TGTGCCAGCACACTAGCGGGAGCGACCTACGAGCAGTACTTC	CASTLAGATYEQYF
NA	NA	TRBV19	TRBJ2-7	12	TGTGCCACCGGGGGGCGAGGGTACGAGCAGTACTTC	CATGGRGYEQYF
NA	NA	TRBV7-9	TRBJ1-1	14	TGTGCCAGCAGCGGTACCGGGGCGAACACTGAAGCTTTCTTT	CASSGTGANTEAFF
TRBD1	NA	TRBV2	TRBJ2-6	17	TGTGCCACCGCCTCCGGGACAGGTCAATCTGGGGCCAACGTCCTGACTTTC	CATASGTGQSGANVLTF
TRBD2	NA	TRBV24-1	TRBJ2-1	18	TGTGCCACCAGTGATACCCAGGAGGCGGGAGGGTTTTACAATGAGCAGTTCTTC	CATSDTQEAGGFYNEQFF
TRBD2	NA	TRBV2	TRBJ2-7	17	TGTGCCAGCATCCTGCGAGGGACTAGCGGGAGGGCCGGAGAGCAGTACTTC	CASILRGTSGRAGEQYF
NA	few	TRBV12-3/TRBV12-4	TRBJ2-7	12	TGTGCCAGCAGCCAGGGTACCTACGAGCAGTACTTC	CASSQGTYEQYF
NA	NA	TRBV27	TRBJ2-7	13	TGTGCCAGCAGCCCCGGGTCCTCTTTTGGGCAGTACTTC	CASSPGSSFGQYF
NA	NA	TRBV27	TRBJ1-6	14	TGTGCCAGCAGTTTCGTCAGGAGCAATTCACCCCTCCACTTT	CASSFVRSNSPLHF
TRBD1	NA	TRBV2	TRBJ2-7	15	TGTGCCAGCAGCGGGACAGGGGCGACAGCCTACGAGCAGTACTTC	CASSGTGATAYEQYF
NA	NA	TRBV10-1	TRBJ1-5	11	TGCGCCAGCGCGGGCAATCAGCCCCAGCATTTT	CASAGNQPQHF
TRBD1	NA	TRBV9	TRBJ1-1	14	TGTGCCAGCAGCGTACAGGGGGCAGGGACTGAAGCTTTCTTT	CASSVQGAGTEAFF
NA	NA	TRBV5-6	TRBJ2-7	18	TGTGCCAGCAGCCCCCTCGCGGGGAGCCTATTTTCCGCTCGGGAGCAGTACTTC	CASSPLAGSLFSAREQYF
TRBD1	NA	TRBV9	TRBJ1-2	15	TGTGCCAGCAGCGTAGAGGGACAGGGCTTATGGGGCTACACCTTC	CASSVEGQGLWGYTF
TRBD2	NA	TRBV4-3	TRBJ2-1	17	TGCGCCAGCAGCCAGTCCGGGACTAGCGGGGGGGGCAATGAGCAGTTCTTC	CASSQSGTSGGGNEQFF
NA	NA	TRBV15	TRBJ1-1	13	TGTGCCACCAGCAGGGGGATGGGGACTGAAGCTTTCTTT	CATSRGMGTEAFF
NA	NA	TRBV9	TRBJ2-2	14	TGTGCCAGCAGCGCCCGTTTCCTGGACGGGGAGCTGTTTTTT	CASSARFLDGELFF
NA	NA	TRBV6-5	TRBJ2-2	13	TGTGCCAGCAGTCATGGGGCGAGCGGGGAGCTGTTTTTT	CASSHGASGELFF
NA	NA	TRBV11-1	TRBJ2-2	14	TGTGCCAGCAGCTCTCTGGACGGGTCCGGGGAGCTGTTTTTT	CASSSLDGSGELFF
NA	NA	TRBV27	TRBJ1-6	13	TGTGCCAGCAGTTGGTCCTATAATTCACCCCTCCACTTT	CASSWSYNSPLHF
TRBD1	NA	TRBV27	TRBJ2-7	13	TGTGCCAGCAGCGGACAGGGGACCTACGAGCAGTACTTC	CASSGQGTYEQYF
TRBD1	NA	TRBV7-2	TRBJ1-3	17	TGTGCCAGCAGCTTAGGCTACGGGACAGAACGTGGAAACACCATATATTTT	CASSLGYGTERGNTIYF
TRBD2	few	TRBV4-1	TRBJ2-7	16	TGCGCCAGCAGCCTCGGACTAGTTGGGCGGGACCACGAGCAGTACTTC	CASSLGLVGRDHEQYF
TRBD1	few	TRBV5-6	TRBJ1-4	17	TGTGCCAGCAGCTTGTTCTCGGACAGGGGGCATGGTGAAAAACTGTTTTTT	CASSLFSDRGHGEKLFF
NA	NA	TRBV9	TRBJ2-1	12	TGTGCCAGCAGCGTAGACATCAATGAGCAGTTCTTC	CASSVDINEQFF
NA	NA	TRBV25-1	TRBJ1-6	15	TGTGCCAGCAGTGAATTCAAGGTTCTAAATTCACCCCTCCACTTT	CASSEFKVLNSPLHF
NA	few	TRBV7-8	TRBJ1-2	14	TGTGCCAGCAGCTTAGATATCGGGGGGCAGGGCTACACCTTC	CASSLDIGGQGYTF